This TCR beta chain was sequenced during a study of tumor-infiltrating lymphocytes in primary liver carcinoma. Turning to the study itself: All patients, whether men or women, fell within 30 to 69 years of age. Maximum tumor diameters ranged from about 4.2 to 11 cm, stage T1-T3 N0M0. Per sample, productive TCRbeta reads numbered roughly 3.5 to 7.13 million, similar across tissue types. Findings and limits, study-wide: Owing to bulk unsorted samples, no comparison was made between CD4+ and CD8+ repertoires.

It was unsorted whole blood that yielded blood RNA, and germline DNA was also extracted. The template, roughly 510 ng total RNA, yielded TCR beta cDNA made with a constant-region primer. Amplification in three nested multiplex PCR rounds with slightly modified ARM-PCR gave rise to TCR beta libraries. It was with TRBV1-TRBV30 forward primers and a C-beta reverse primer that the first two PCR rounds were run, at roughly 10 cycles each. TCRdb itself ran the multiplex PCR reads through MiXCR, one entry per CDR3 protein. The table has about 320,000 distinct CDR3 sequences, approximately 60% seen once; the top ten hold around 9.5%. Details on this clonotype: Its antigen is as yet unknown. A much larger clone is a single base away; this may be a read error.

V was pared by 10 bases and J by 4 bases, with 13 bases between. Germline loops: CDR1 ENHRY, CDR2 SYGVKD. The CDR3 loop spans 13 amino acids. This clonotype was sampled from a man aged 35-49 years with primary liver carcinoma and hepatitis B virus infection. Material for sequencing was peripheral blood. The V call is TRBV10-3, the J call TRBJ1-4, with D possibly TRBD1 on 5 matching bases. For the CDR3, the DNA is TGTGCCACTCACAGGTCGATTAATGAAAAACTGTTTTTT. As protein: CATHRSINEKLFF.